One sample yielded the 27 T cell receptor beta chains listed below, sequenced in a study of tumor-infiltrating lymphocytes in primary liver carcinoma. TCR beta cDNA was reverse-transcribed from roughly 0.45 ug of total RNA. The reaction used a constant-region primer and ProtoScript II reverse transcriptase. For TCR beta, libraries were produced by three nested multiplex PCR rounds using slightly modified ARM-PCR. With TRBV1-TRBV30 forward primers and a C-beta reverse primer, the first two PCR rounds were run for about 10 cycles each. TCRdb redid the calling of the multiplex PCR reads with MiXCR, one entry per CDR3 protein. The sample lists 190,000 or so distinct CDR3 sequences; 65% were seen once. Out of unsorted whole blood came the blood RNA, and germline DNA was extracted as well. Sequencing was carried out using peripheral blood. Receptor source: a woman in her sixties with primary liver carcinoma and hepatitis B virus infection.

Notes on this clonotype: Likely a read error: the CDR3 ends without its conserved phenylalanine or tryptophan. CDR3 amino acids: CASSRLVDNEQFI. The CDR3 DNA follows: TGTGCCAGCAGCCGGTTAGTTGATAATGAGCAGTTCATC. This chain links TRBV11-3 with TRBJ2-1; no definite D call. V was clipped by 5 bases and J by 7 bases, with 12 bases between them. The CDR3 consists of 13 residues. Germline lookup yields CDR1 SGHNT and CDR2 YENEEA.

A word on this clonotype: The junction departs from the called germline gene at one end, perhaps through a read error. This rearrangement joins TRBV7-9 to TRBJ2-3; a possible D gene is TRBD2 (6 bases). CDR1 and CDR2 from the germline V gene are SEHNR and FQNEAQ (reference sequence). The CDR3 is 17 amino acids. The CDR3 coding sequence is TGTGCCAACAGCTTTCAAGAGAGCGGGCTCTCCACAGATACGCAGTATTTT. This sequence encodes CANSFQESGLSTDTQYF.

This sequence joins TRBV11-2 and TRBJ2-1; a weak D match, TRBD2 (6 bases). The germline V gene encodes CDR1 SGHAT and CDR2 FQNNGV. The CDR3 runs to 16 residues. V lost 1 base, J lost 10 bases, and 20 bases lay in between. This chain's CDR3 is CASSLALGDSPMEQFF. DNA of the CDR3: TGTGCCAGCAGCTTAGCTCTTGGGGACTCCCCAATGGAGCAGTTCTTC.

With regard to this clonotype: Compared with germline, one end of the junction differs, possibly owing to a read error. The chain combines TRBV2 with TRBJ1-1; no firm D call. Per the germline V gene, CDR1 is SNHLY and CDR2 is FYNNEI. The CDR3 totals 11 residues. The CDR3, as DNA: TGTGACAGCTCCCAGAACACTGAAGCTTTCTTT. Its translation: CDSSQNTEAFF.

In the case of this clonotype: The junction does not match germline at one end; this may be a read error. The chain recombines TRBV11-2 with TRBJ1-2; the D is unclear. Germline assignment: CDR1 SGHAT and CDR2 FQNNGV. The CDR3 is made up of 15 amino acids. Here the CDR3 reads CANSLETRVIYGYTF. The DNA for the CDR3 is TGTGCCAACAGCTTAGAGACAAGGGTAATTTATGGCTACACCTTC.

This chain links TRBV6-1 with TRBJ2-1, with D possibly TRBD2 on 6 matching bases. Germline V gene data show CDR1 as MNHNS and CDR2 as SASEGT. Trimming took 8 bases from V and 8 from J, leaving 22 bases between them. The CDR3 consists of 15 residues. The CDR3 nucleotides read TGTGCCAGCGGATCCGGGACCACATCTAGCGATGAGCAGTTCTTC. Encoded protein: CASGSGTTSSDEQFF.

In regard to this clonotype: An end of the junction differs from the germline gene, which may be a read error. The chain has TRBV5-6 and TRBJ2-3; 13 nucleotides line up with TRBD2. The CDR3 is made up of 18 amino acids. The germline V gene encodes CDR1 SGHDT and CDR2 YYEEEE. DNA of the CDR3: TGTGCCAGCAGCTCCCTGAGTGGACTAGCGGGAGTTTCGAATACGCGGTATTTT. Protein product: CASSSLSGLAGVSNTRYF.

A word on this clonotype: A much larger clonotype is one base distant, so this may be a read error. The gene calls are TRBV6-5 and TRBJ2-7; 7 nucleotides align to TRBD2. There are 15 residues in the CDR3. Germline CDR1 and CDR2: MNHEY and SVGAGI. CDR3 DNA: TGTGTCAGCAGTTACTCGGCTAGCGGACGATACGAGCAGTACTTC. Translated, it gives CVSSYSASGRYEQYF.

As regards this clonotype: This may arise from a read error, as a much more abundant clone is one base away. V gene TRBV6-1 combines with J gene TRBJ2-5; D not certain. This CDR3 has 12 residues. Germline lookup yields CDR1 MNHNS and CDR2 SASEGT. CDR3 in amino acids: CVSSRELETQYF. The DNA for the CDR3 is TGTGTCAGCAGCCGAGAATTGGAGACCCAGTACTTC.

The CDR3 loop is CASSPGTGNQETQYF. CDR3 nucleotide sequence: TGTGCCAGCTCACCGGGAACAGGAAACCAAGAGACTCAATACTTC. The chain uses TRBV18 and TRBJ2-5; tentative D call: TRBD1 (5 bases). Germline CDR1 KGHSH, CDR2 LQKENI. The germline V and J ends were trimmed by 3 bases and 14 bases, with 25 bases remaining between them. The CDR3 is made up of 15 amino acids.

A note on this clonotype: One base away lies a much larger clone, so this may be a sequencing read error. The gene calls are TRBV6-1 and TRBJ2-2, with unresolved D. The CDR3 extends over 14 amino acids. Germline values: CDR1 MNHNS, CDR2 SASEGT. CDR3 nucleotides: TGTGCCAGCAGTCCGGCCCTACCCACCTGGGAGCTGTTTTTT. It is translated as CASSPALPTWELFF.

This clonotype has at least ten counts. V is TRBV6-6 and J is TRBJ1-1, with 8 bases fitting TRBD1. Germline lookup yields CDR1 MNHNY and CDR2 SVGAGI (reference sequence). V shed 2 bases and J 4 bases; nucleotides not matched to a gene: 3. The CDR3 totals 14 residues. This CDR3 is CASSYPTGGTEAFF. The CDR3 DNA sequence: TGTGCCAGCAGTTACCCCACAGGGGGCACTGAAGCTTTCTTT.

This clonotype was seen repeatedly, ten times or more. The chain links TRBV6-2 or TRBV6-3 to TRBJ1-5, with 9 bases aligning to TRBD1. There are 14 residues in the CDR3. V dropped 6 bases and J dropped 7; count of bases not matched to a gene: 7. The germline gives CDR1 MNHEY, CDR2 SVGEGT. The CDR3 region is CASRPPGQGQPQHF. The CDR3 DNA sequence: TGTGCCAGCAGACCTCCGGGACAGGGCCAGCCCCAGCATTTT.

Points on this clonotype: A much larger clonotype is one base distant, so this may be a read error. The V and J genes are TRBV4-2 and TRBJ2-6; tentative D call: TRBD1 (5 bases). Germline CDR1 is LGHNA and CDR2 is YNFKEQ. The CDR3 has 16 residues. Here the CDR3 DNA reads TGTGCCAGCAGCCGTGCTGATTCCTCTGGGGCCAACGTCGTGACTTTC. Protein sequence: CASSRADSSGANVVTF.

The chain couples TRBV5-4 to TRBJ2-5; 8 bases fit TRBD2. V lost 4 bases, J lost 1 base, and 3 bases stayed unmatched. The germline V gene encodes CDR1 SGHNT and CDR2 YYREEE (reference sequence). CDR3 length equals 14 residues. CDR3 nucleotide sequence: TGTGCCAGCAGCCCCGGGGGGGTCCAAGAGACCCAGTACTTC. Translated: CASSPGGVQETQYF.

As to this clonotype: The junction and the germline gene differ at one end; a read error may be behind it. This chain connects TRBV12-3 or TRBV12-4 to TRBJ1-1, with TRBD1 as a possible D gene (6 bases). This CDR3 region has 17 residues. The CDR3 protein is CVSRDGTYTIPNTEAFF. The DNA for the CDR3 is TGTGTCAGCAGGGATGGGACATATACCATTCCGAATACTGAAGCTTTCTTT.

As concerns this clonotype: The junction and the germline gene differ at one end; a read error may be behind it. The rearrangement joins TRBV12-3 or TRBV12-4 to TRBJ1-2, with D tentatively TRBD1 (5 bases). CDR3 length: 15 residues. The CDR3 spells CTSSPGGLRAFGYTF. The CDR3 nucleotides read TGTACCAGCAGTCCGGGGGGACTACGGGCTTTCGGCTACACCTTC.

In its sample, this clonotype was seen many times. The chain carries TRBV29-1 and TRBJ2-3; D gene uncertain. Germline CDR1 and CDR2: SQVTM and ANQGSEA. This CDR3 comprises 13 residues. Trimming stripped 7 bases from V and 0 bases from J, with 11 bases between. CDR3 in DNA: TGCAGCGCCGGAATCACGAGCACAGATACGCAGTATTTT. Translating it yields CSAGITSTDTQYF.

About this clonotype itself: A read error may produce the germline difference seen at one junction end. The V and J genes are TRBV6-1 and TRBJ1-2; D is unclear. Germline V gene lookup returns CDR1 MNHNS and CDR2 SASEGT. This CDR3 has 14 amino acids. CDR3 residues: CANSVTTVLYDYTF. The CDR3 nucleotides are TGTGCCAACAGTGTCACGACGGTTCTCTATGACTACACCTTC.

This clonotype came up a few times. The conserved final phenylalanine or tryptophan is absent from the CDR3, which likely points to a read error. This rearrangement joins TRBV12-3 or TRBV12-4 to TRBJ2-7, with 8 bases that match TRBD2. This CDR3 has 14 amino acids. V shed 3 bases and J 3 bases; nucleotides not matched to a gene: 4. In DNA, the CDR3 is TGTGCCAGCAGTTTCGGGGGGGACCTCTACGAGCAGTACTAC. Its protein is CASSFGGDLYEQYY.

This clonotype was seen once. As DNA, the CDR3 is TGTGCCACCACTCTCAGCGAGGGGGCAGACTACAATGAGCAGTTCTTC. It codes for CATTLSEGADYNEQFF. The chain recombines TRBV10-3 with TRBJ2-1; 7 positions agree with TRBD1. The germline CDR1 and CDR2 sequences are ENHRY and SYGVKD. The CDR3 has 16 residues. Unmatched junction bases numbered 15, after V lost 10 bases and J lost 3 bases.

As for this clonotype: At one end, the junction sequence differs from germline, possibly due to a read error. This sequence joins TRBV4-1 and TRBJ2-7; D unresolved. Per the germline V gene, CDR1 is MGHRA and CDR2 is YSYEKL. This CDR3 contains 13 residues. The CDR3 nucleotides are TGCGCCAGCACCCAAGTATTGGAATACGAGCAGTACTTC. Protein sequence: CASTQVLEYEQYF.

This clonotype was seen just once. Being one base from a much bigger clone, this may be a read error. The rearrangement uses TRBV12-3 or TRBV12-4 and TRBJ2-5, with 7 bases that match TRBD2. CDR3 size: 15 residues. The V gene end was trimmed by 6 bases and the J gene end by 3 bases; junction bases not matched to a gene: 10. The CDR3 reads CASRLTRAGEETQYF. CDR3 bases: TGTGCCAGCAGATTAACAAGGGCGGGGGAAGAGACCCAGTACTTC.

With respect to this clonotype: Germline and junction disagree at one end, which may indicate a read error. The genes are TRBV11-2 and TRBJ2-7, with TRBD2 matching over 10 bases. The germline V gene has CDR1 SGHAT and CDR2 FQNNGV. The CDR3 loop spans 15 amino acids. The chain's CDR3 is CASSPWTSGNYELYF. CDR3 nucleotide sequence: TGTGCCAGCAGTCCTTGGACTAGCGGAAACTATGAGCTGTACTTC.

The rearrangement uses TRBV11-2 and TRBJ2-5; D is undetermined. Germline assignment: CDR1 SGHAT and CDR2 FQNNGV. This CDR3 spans 13 amino acids. Trimming left V 1 base short and J 5 bases short, with 8 bases between. The chain's CDR3 is CASSLGQRETQYF. CDR3 nucleotide sequence: TGTGCCAGCAGCTTAGGGCAAAGGGAGACCCAGTACTTC.

This clonotype was seen at least ten times. In nucleotides, the CDR3 is TGTGCCAGCACCCGAGCGGGAGATGCCGGGGAGCTGTTTTTT. Encoded protein: CASTRAGDAGELFF. The chain has TRBV6-1 and TRBJ2-2; 8 bases align to TRBD2. V shed 7 bases, J shed 6 bases, and the junction held 7 bases outside the gene matches. The CDR3 totals 14 residues. Germline V gives CDR1 MNHNS, CDR2 SASEGT.

Note on this clonotype: A much larger clone lies a single base off, so this may be a read error. The chain joins TRBV12-3 or TRBV12-4 to TRBJ1-1, with 8 bases fitting TRBD1. The CDR3 length is 16 residues. DNA for the CDR3: TGTACCAGCAGTCAGGGGGCCAGTACTACGAACACTGAAGCTTTCTTT. This translates into CTSSQGASTTNTEAFF.